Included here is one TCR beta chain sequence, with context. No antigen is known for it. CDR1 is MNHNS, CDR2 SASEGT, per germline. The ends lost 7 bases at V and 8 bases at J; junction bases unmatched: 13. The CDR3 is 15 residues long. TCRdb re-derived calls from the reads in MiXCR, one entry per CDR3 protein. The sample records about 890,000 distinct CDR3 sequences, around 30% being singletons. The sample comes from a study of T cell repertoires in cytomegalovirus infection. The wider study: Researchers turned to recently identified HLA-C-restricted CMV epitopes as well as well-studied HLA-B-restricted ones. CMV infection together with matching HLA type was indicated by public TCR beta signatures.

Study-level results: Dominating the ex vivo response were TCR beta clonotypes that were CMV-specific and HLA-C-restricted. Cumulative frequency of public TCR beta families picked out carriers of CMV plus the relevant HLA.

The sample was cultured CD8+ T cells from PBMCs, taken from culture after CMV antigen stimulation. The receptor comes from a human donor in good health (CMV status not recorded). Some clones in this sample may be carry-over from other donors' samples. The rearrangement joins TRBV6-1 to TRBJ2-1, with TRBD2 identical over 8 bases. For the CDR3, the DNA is TGTGCCAGCATCCAAGGGCGGGGGGCCGGGGATGAGCAGTTCTTC. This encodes CASIQGRGAGDEQFF.